What follows are 32 T cell receptor beta chains derived from one specimen sequenced in a study of OX40 agonist ivuxolimab in advanced cancers. The data were produced by immunoSEQ multiplex PCR, yet TCRdb's version contains in-frame clones alone and is incomplete. The sample lists over 100,000 clones, approximately 90% occurring once. The source material was CD4+ or CD8+ T cells sorted from blood, sampled in a trial of the OX40 agonist ivuxolimab. The receptors were gathered from an adult with an advanced solid tumor such as melanoma, head and neck, liver or kidney cancer.

The chain uses TRBV10-1 and TRBJ2-1; 7 bases agree with TRBD1. The CDR3 consists of 14 residues. Germline values: CDR1 WNHNN, CDR2 SYGVQD (reference sequence). J was trimmed by 7 bases and V by 7 bases; bases with no gene match: 10. CDR3 sequence (DNA): TGCGCCAGCATCTACAGGGGACAAAATAATGAGCAGTTCTTC. The encoded protein is CASIYRGQNNEQFF.

This chain links TRBV6-5 with TRBJ2-3, with TRBD2 matching 9 bases. Trimming took 3 bases from V and 6 from J; bases not matched to a gene: 7. Germline-derived CDR1 and CDR2 are MNHEY and SVGAGI. This CDR3 comprises 15 residues. Written as DNA, the CDR3 is TGTGCCAGCAGTTATGCGGGGGGGCCGAGGGATACGCAGTATTTT. This encodes CASSYAGGPRDTQYF.

The chain employs TRBV5-1 and TRBJ2-3, with 9 nucleotides matching TRBD1. The CDR3 is 14 amino acids. Trimming removed 0 bases from V and 4 bases from J; junction bases left unmatched: 0. Per the germline V gene, CDR1 is SGHRS and CDR2 is YFSETQ. CDR3 in amino acids: CASSLDRGPDTQYF. The CDR3 DNA reads as TGCGCCAGCAGCTTGGACAGGGGGCCAGATACGCAGTATTTT.

The CDR3 DNA reads TGTGCCAGCAGCTTGGAAGGGGACGGCTACACCTTC. This sequence encodes CASSLEGDGYTF. J is TRBJ1-2 and V is TRBV11-2; TRBD1 is a possible D gene (5 bases). CDR3 length equals 12 residues. The germline V gene encodes CDR1 SGHAT and CDR2 FQNNGV. V lost 3 bases and J lost 8, with 10 bases in between.

The J gene is TRBJ1-4, the V gene TRBV30; D might be TRBD1 (6 bases). This CDR3 region has 14 residues. Per germline, CDR1 GTSNPN and CDR2 SVGIG (reference sequence). Deletions cut 4 bases from V and 5 bases from J, with 14 bases between. The CDR3 region is CAWTDKGGNEKLFF. The CDR3 nucleotides are TGTGCCTGGACGGACAAAGGGGGGAATGAAAAACTGTTTTTT.

V usage is TRBV20-1 and J usage is TRBJ1-4; D ambiguous. V was pared by 8 bases and J by 7 bases, with 11 bases between. This CDR3 is 11 amino acids long. In germline, CDR1 is DFQATT, CDR2 SNEGSKA (reference sequence). CDR3 region: CSPQMGEKLFF. The CDR3 bases are TGCAGTCCACAGATGGGTGAAAAACTGTTTTTT.

The table lists this clone with a count of one. The gene calls are TRBV10-3 and TRBJ1-1; D gene uncertain. V shed 0 bases and J shed 2 bases, with 7 bases lying between them. In germline, CDR1 is ENHRY, CDR2 SYGVKD. The CDR3 length is 14 residues. CDR3 nucleotide sequence: TGTGCCATCAGTGAGTCGGAGGGCAACACTGAAGCTTTCTTT. This gives the protein CAISESEGNTEAFF.

The chain combines TRBV4-3 with TRBJ1-4; perhaps TRBD1 as D (5 bases). In germline, CDR1 is LGHNA, CDR2 YSLEER. V lost 4 bases and J 5 bases, leaving 14 bases between the germline ends. The CDR3 spans 15 residues. Here the CDR3 reads CASSLGTLLNEKLFF. CDR3 coding DNA: TGCGCCAGCAGCCTCGGGACTCTTCTAAATGAAAAACTGTTTTTT.

The rearrangement uses TRBV7-8 and TRBJ1-1; unclear D gene. Germline CDR1 reads SGHVS; CDR2 reads FQNEAQ. V was trimmed by 1 base and J by 1 base, leaving 4 bases between them. This CDR3 contains 13 residues. The CDR3 sequence: CASSLEGNTEAFF. CDR3 bases: TGTGCCAGCAGCTTAGAAGGGAACACTGAAGCTTTCTTT.

This chain links TRBV6-4 with TRBJ1-3; a possible D gene is TRBD1 (5 bases). Trimming took off 6 bases at V and 7 bases at J, with 16 bases between the two ends. The germline CDR1 and CDR2 sequences are MRHNA and SNTAGT. The CDR3 consists of 14 residues. The CDR3 DNA follows: TGTGCCAGCAGCGCCGGGCCAGGGAGTAACACCATATATTTT. It specifies CASSAGPGSNTIYF.

This clone was observed a handful of times. The genes are TRBV27 and TRBJ2-5; 11 nucleotides line up with TRBD1. V was clipped by 5 bases and J by 5 bases; unmatched bases: 10. The CDR3 is made up of 16 amino acids. Germline CDR1 MNHEY, CDR2 SMNVEV (reference sequence). The CDR3 DNA sequence: TGTGCCAGCAGTCGCCGCCCCGGGACAGGGGGGGAGACCCAGTACTTC. Protein sequence: CASSRRPGTGGETQYF.

This clone is a singleton in its sample. The chain combines TRBV7-2 with TRBJ1-2; D is unclear. Per the germline V gene, CDR1 is SGHTA and CDR2 is FQGNSA. The CDR3 contains 12 residues. The V end lost 2 bases, the J end lost 10 bases, and 11 bases lay between the germline ends. CDR3 DNA: TGTGCCAGCAGCTTATCGAATCTGGACTACACCTTC. It encodes CASSLSNLDYTF.

The chain links TRBV6-5 to TRBJ2-1; 9 nucleotides line up with TRBD2. The CDR3 is made up of 15 amino acids. Unmatched junction bases numbered 1, after V lost 4 bases and J lost 0 bases. The V gene's germline CDR1 is MNHEY and CDR2 SVGAGI. The CDR3 nucleotides read TGTGCCAGCAGTTTAGCGGGGGACTCCTACAATGAGCAGTTCTTC. Translated: CASSLAGDSYNEQFF.

This chain connects TRBV10-1 to TRBJ1-1, with 8 bases lining up with TRBD1. Germline V gene data show CDR1 as WNHNN and CDR2 as SYGVQD (reference sequence). This CDR3 spans 14 amino acids. Trimming at V came to 5 bases and at J to 3 bases, leaving 5 bases not matched to a gene. In DNA, the CDR3 is TGCGCCAGCAGTTGGGGACAGGACGACACTGAAGCTTTCTTT. Protein sequence: CASSWGQDDTEAFF.

The chain has TRBV9 and TRBJ1-5; D remains ambiguous. This CDR3 is 14 amino acids long. The germline gives CDR1 SGDLS, CDR2 YYNGEE. V lost 0 bases to trimming and J lost 2 bases, with 6 bases between them. CDR3 DNA: TGTGCCAGCAGCGTAGGAGGAGGCAATCAGCCCCAGCATTTT. Translating gives CASSVGGGNQPQHF.

V usage is TRBV6-6 and J usage is TRBJ1-3; 8 bases align to TRBD1. The V gene's germline CDR1 is MNHNY and CDR2 SVGAGI (reference sequence). Trimming cost V 6 bases and J 2 bases; bases outside gene matches: 6. The CDR3 is made up of 15 amino acids. CDR3 in DNA: TGTGCCAGCAGCCCACAGGGGGTAACTGGAAACACCATATATTTT. This sequence encodes CASSPQGVTGNTIYF.

The chain employs TRBV28 and TRBJ1-2; 9 nucleotides agree with TRBD1. CDR3 length: 16 amino acids. Germline V lookup: CDR1 MDHEN, CDR2 SYDVKM. Germline trimming cut 4 bases from V and 2 bases from J; bases unmatched to any gene: 8. The DNA for the CDR3 is TGTGCCAGCAGTTCCCCGGGACAGGGAGGGAACTATGGCTACACCTTC. Translated, it gives CASSSPGQGGNYGYTF.

This chain connects TRBV19 to TRBJ2-1; a weak D match, TRBD1 (6 bases). CDR3 length: 12 amino acids. Germline CDR1 LNHDA, CDR2 SQIVND (reference sequence). V was shortened by 3 bases and J by 12 bases, with 12 bases between the two germline ends. The CDR3 reads CASSIQGSRQFF. CDR3 nucleotide sequence: TGTGCCAGTAGTATTCAGGGGTCTCGGCAGTTCTTC.

V gene TRBV6-6 combines with J gene TRBJ1-4; D is ambiguous. Between the trimmed V and J ends, which lost 2 bases and 3 bases, there was a span of 10 bases. This CDR3 region has 15 residues. Germline V CDR1 and CDR2: MNHNY, SVGAGI (reference sequence). In DNA form, the CDR3 reads TGTGCCAGCAGTTACCTAGGGTGGGCTAATGAAAAACTGTTTTTT. Protein sequence: CASSYLGWANEKLFF.

The chain carries TRBV7-8 and TRBJ1-1, with TRBD1 matching over 9 bases. The CDR3 has 15 residues. J lost 4 bases, V lost 1 base, and 4 bases had no gene match. Germline V gives CDR1 SGHVS, CDR2 FQNEAQ. For the CDR3, the DNA is TGTGCCAGCAGCTTAGGGGGACAGGGTCTCACTGAAGCTTTCTTT. The encoded protein is CASSLGGQGLTEAFF.

The chain links TRBV28 to TRBJ2-7, with D perhaps TRBD1 (5 bases). Germline V gene data show CDR1 as MDHEN and CDR2 as SYDVKM. The CDR3 is made up of 15 amino acids. The V gene lost 7 bases and the J gene lost 3 bases, with 19 bases spanning the gap. The DNA for the CDR3 is TGTGCCAGCACTGGGGCTGCAGGGAAGAACTACGAGCAGTACTTC. Its translation is CASTGAAGKNYEQYF.

The chain is built from TRBV19 and TRBJ2-3; D ambiguous. The germline CDR1 and CDR2 sequences are LNHDA and SQIVND (reference sequence). Trimming stripped 4 bases from V and 1 base from J, with 6 bases between. This CDR3 spans 13 amino acids. The CDR3 region has the DNA TGTGCCAGTAGTAGCCAGGGCACAGATACGCAGTATTTT. Translating gives CASSSQGTDTQYF.

This sequence joins TRBV10-3 and TRBJ2-1; D uncertain. Germline V CDR1 and CDR2: ENHRY, SYGVKD. Between the trimmed V and J ends, which lost 4 bases and 8 bases, there was a span of 9 bases. The CDR3 extends over 12 amino acids. CDR3: CAISARIDEQFF. The DNA for the CDR3 is TGTGCCATCAGTGCCCGGATCGATGAGCAGTTCTTC.

This chain links TRBV10-3 with TRBJ2-7; 7 bases agree with TRBD1. From germline, CDR1 is ENHRY and CDR2 SYGVKD. Germline trimming cut 4 bases from V and 6 bases from J; bases unmatched to any gene: 9. The length of the CDR3 is 14 residues. The CDR3 nucleotides read TGTGCCATCAGTGGAAGAGGGACAGAGGGCGAGCAGTACTTC. This sequence encodes CAISGRGTEGEQYF.

The V gene is TRBV6-5, the J gene TRBJ1-2, with 9 bases matching TRBD1. Trimming cost V 6 bases and J 8 bases; bases outside gene matches: 4. The CDR3 runs to 12 residues. The V gene's germline CDR1 is MNHEY and CDR2 SVGAGI. In nucleotides, the CDR3 is TGTGCCAGCAGACAGGGGGCGTCGGGCTACACCTTC. Translating it yields CASRQGASGYTF.

This chain connects TRBV11-2 to TRBJ2-3; 10 bases align to TRBD2. Germline V gene sequence: CDR1 SGHAT, CDR2 FQNNGV. The CDR3 length is 12 residues. With V trimmed by 8 bases and J by 4 bases, 0 bases remained unmatched. CDR3 sequence reads: CASGTSADTQYF. The CDR3 DNA reads as TGTGCCAGCGGGACTAGCGCAGATACGCAGTATTTT.

Concerning this clone itself: The sample has other DNA sequences that encode this CDR3 too. The chain is built from TRBV28 and TRBJ1-1; D call uncertain. The V end lost 3 bases, the J end lost 7 bases, and 9 bases lay between the germline ends. Germline CDR1 is MDHEN and CDR2 is SYDVKM. This CDR3 is built from 12 residues. The CDR3 nucleotides are TGTGCCAGCAGTTTGCCAGGCCTTGAAGCTTTCTTT. It codes for CASSLPGLEAFF.

The V and J genes are TRBV7-8 and TRBJ1-4, with a tentative D call TRBD1 (6 bases). Trimming pared 4 bases from V and 3 bases from J, leaving 9 bases between. The CDR3 has 14 amino acids. Germline loops: CDR1 SGHVS, CDR2 FQNEAQ. The CDR3 spells CASSYREANEKLFF. Here the CDR3 DNA reads TGTGCCAGCAGCTACAGGGAGGCTAATGAAAAACTGTTTTTT.

This chain connects TRBV6-5 to TRBJ1-6, with 9 nucleotides matching TRBD1. The germline V gene has CDR1 MNHEY and CDR2 SVGAGI. V was pared by 2 bases and J by 9 bases, with 5 bases of the junction left unmatched. The CDR3 runs to 15 residues. This CDR3 is CASSYTQGAPSPLHF. The CDR3 DNA sequence: TGTGCCAGCAGTTACACACAGGGGGCCCCTTCACCCCTCCACTTT.

The chain recombines TRBV6-6 with TRBJ2-7; D is unresolved. V was pared by 3 bases and J by 0 bases, with 6 bases between. The germline CDR1 and CDR2 sequences are MNHNY and SVGAGI (reference sequence). The CDR3 has 13 amino acids. In DNA form, the CDR3 reads TGTGCCAGCAGTTATTTGGTCTCCTACGAGCAGTACTTC. This sequence encodes CASSYLVSYEQYF.

The chain combines TRBV18 with TRBJ1-1; 7 nucleotides agree with TRBD1. From germline, CDR1 is KGHSH and CDR2 LQKENI. The V segment lost 8 bases and the J segment 1 base; nucleotides outside the gene matches: 7. The CDR3 is 14 amino acids. The CDR3 DNA reads TGTGCCAGCCGCCTGACAGGGCAGAACACTGAAGCTTTCTTT. This encodes CASRLTGQNTEAFF.

The rearrangement uses TRBV28 and TRBJ1-4; 8 bases are a match to TRBD1. The trim removed 5 bases at V and 7 bases at J, leaving 6 bases unmatched. The CDR3 runs to 14 residues. Germline V gene sequence: CDR1 MDHEN, CDR2 SYDVKM. DNA for the CDR3: TGTGCCAGCAGTCTGGGACAGGTGGTTGAAAAACTGTTTTTT. This codes for CASSLGQVVEKLFF. Based on the CDR3 plus reference TRBV28 and TRBJ1-4, the full variable domain is DVKVTQSSRYLVKRTGEKVFLECVQDMDHENMFWYRQDPGLGLRLIYFSYDVKMKEKGDIPEGYSVSREKKERFSLILESASTNQTSMYLCASSLGQVVEKLFFGSGTQLSVL.